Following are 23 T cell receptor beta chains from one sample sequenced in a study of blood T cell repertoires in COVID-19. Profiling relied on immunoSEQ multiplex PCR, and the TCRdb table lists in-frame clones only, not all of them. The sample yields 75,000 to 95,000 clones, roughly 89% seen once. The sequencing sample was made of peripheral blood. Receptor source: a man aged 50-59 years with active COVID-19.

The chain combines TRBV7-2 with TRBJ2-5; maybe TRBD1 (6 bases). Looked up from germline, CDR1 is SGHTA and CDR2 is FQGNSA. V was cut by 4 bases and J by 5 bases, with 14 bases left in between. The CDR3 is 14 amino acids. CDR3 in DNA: TGTGCCAGCAGCTCGAGACAGGCAGCCGAGACCCAGTACTTC. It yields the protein CASSSRQAAETQYF.

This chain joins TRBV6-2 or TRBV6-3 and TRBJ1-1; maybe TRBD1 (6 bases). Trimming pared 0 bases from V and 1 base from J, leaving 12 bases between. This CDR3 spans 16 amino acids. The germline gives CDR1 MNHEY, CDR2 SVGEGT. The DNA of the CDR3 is TGTGCCAGCAGTTACTCGCCCTTGGGACAGAACACTGAAGCTTTCTTT. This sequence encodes CASSYSPLGQNTEAFF.

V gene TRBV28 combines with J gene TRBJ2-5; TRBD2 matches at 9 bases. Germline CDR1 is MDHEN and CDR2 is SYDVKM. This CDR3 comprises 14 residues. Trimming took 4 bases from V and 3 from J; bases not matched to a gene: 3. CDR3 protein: CASSSGGGEETQYF. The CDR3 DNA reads TGTGCCAGCAGTTCCGGCGGGGGGGAAGAGACCCAGTACTTC. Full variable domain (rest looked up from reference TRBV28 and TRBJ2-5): DVKVTQSSRYLVKRTGEKVFLECVQDMDHENMFWYRQDPGLGLRLIYFSYDVKMKEKGDIPEGYSVSREKKERFSLILESASTNQTSMYLCASSSGGGEETQYFGPGTRLLVL.

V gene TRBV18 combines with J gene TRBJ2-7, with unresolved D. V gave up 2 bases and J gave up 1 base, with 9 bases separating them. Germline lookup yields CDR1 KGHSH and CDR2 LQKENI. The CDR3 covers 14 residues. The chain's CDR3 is CASSPSQRSYEQYF. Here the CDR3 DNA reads TGTGCCAGCTCACCATCCCAACGGTCCTACGAGCAGTACTTC.

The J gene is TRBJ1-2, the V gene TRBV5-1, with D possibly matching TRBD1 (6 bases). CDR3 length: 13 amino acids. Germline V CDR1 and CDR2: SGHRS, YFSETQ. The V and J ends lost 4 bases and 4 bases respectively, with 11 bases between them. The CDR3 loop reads CASSTGQLYGYTF. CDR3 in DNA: TGCGCCAGCAGCACCGGACAGCTCTATGGCTACACCTTC.

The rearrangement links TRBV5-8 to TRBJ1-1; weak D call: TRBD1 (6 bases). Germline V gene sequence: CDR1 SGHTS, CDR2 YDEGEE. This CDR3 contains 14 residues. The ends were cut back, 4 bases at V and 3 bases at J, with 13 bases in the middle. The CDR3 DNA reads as TGTGCCAGCAGCCCAGGGGATCGGGACACTGAAGCTTTCTTT. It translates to CASSPGDRDTEAFF.

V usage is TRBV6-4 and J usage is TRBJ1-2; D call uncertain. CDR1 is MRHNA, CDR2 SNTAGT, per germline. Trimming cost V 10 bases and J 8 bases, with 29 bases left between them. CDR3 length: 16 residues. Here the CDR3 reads CANKKSGAALVEGYTF. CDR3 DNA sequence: TGTGCCAACAAAAAATCTGGCGCAGCCCTAGTGGAGGGCTACACCTTC.

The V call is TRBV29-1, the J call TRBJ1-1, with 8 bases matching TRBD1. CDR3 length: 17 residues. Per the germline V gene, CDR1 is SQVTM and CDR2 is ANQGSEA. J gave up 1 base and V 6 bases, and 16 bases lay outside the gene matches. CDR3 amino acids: CSVDLAGQGKTNTEAFF. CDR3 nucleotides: TGCAGCGTCGATCTAGCTGGACAGGGTAAAACGAACACTGAAGCTTTCTTT.

The CDR3 is CASSPSSGTGNTGELFF. The DNA for the CDR3 is TGTGCCAGCAGCCCAAGTTCCGGGACAGGAAACACCGGGGAGCTGTTTTTT. The rearrangement uses TRBV5-4 and TRBJ2-2; 8 bases line up with TRBD1. In germline, CDR1 is SGHNT, CDR2 YYREEE (reference sequence). This CDR3 has 17 residues. J was trimmed by 2 bases and V by 4 bases; bases with no gene match: 10.

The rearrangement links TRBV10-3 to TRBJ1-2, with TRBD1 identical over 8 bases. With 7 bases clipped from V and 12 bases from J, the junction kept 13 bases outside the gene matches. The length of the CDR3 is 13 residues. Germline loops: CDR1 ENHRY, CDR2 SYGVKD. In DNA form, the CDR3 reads TGTGCCATCACTCCCGACAGGGGTCGGATCGACACCTTC. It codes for CAITPDRGRIDTF.

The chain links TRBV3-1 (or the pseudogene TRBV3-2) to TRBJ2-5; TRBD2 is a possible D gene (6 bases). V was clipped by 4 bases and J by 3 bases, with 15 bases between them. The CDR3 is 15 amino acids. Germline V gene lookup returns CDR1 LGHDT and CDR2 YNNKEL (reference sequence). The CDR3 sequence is CASSPRRTTKETQYF. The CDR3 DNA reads TGTGCCAGCAGCCCCCGGAGGACTACAAAAGAGACCCAGTACTTC.

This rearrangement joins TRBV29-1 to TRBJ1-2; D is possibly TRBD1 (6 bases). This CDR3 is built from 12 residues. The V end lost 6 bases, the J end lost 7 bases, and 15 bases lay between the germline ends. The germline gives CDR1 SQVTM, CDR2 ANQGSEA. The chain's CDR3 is CSVHGGRGGYTF. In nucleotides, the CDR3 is TGCAGCGTCCACGGGGGGCGGGGTGGCTACACCTTC.

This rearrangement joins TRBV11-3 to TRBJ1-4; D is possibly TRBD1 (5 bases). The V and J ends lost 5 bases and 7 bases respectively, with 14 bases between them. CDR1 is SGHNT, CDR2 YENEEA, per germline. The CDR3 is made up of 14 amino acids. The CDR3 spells CASSLGGSFEKLFF. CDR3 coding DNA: TGTGCCAGCAGCCTCGGGGGATCCTTTGAAAAACTGTTTTTT.

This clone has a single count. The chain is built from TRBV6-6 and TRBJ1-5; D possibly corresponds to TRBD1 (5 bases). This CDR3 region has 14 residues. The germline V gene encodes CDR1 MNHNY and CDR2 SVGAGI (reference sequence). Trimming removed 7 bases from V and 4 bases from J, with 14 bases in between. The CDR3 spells CASKRDGPNQPQHF. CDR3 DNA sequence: TGTGCCAGCAAGCGGGACGGGCCAAATCAGCCCCAGCATTTT.

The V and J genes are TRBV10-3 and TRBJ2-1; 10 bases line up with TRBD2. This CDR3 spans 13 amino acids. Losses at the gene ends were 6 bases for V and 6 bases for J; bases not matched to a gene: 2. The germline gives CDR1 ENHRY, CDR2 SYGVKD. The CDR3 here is CAIRLAGGNEQFF. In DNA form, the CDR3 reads TGTGCCATCAGGTTAGCGGGAGGCAATGAGCAGTTCTTC.

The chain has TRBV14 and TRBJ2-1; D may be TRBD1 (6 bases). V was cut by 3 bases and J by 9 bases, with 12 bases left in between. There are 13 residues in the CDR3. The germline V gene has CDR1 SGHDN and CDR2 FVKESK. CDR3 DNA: TGTGCCAGCAGCCAGTGGACGACAGGTGAGCAGTTCTTC. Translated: CASSQWTTGEQFF.

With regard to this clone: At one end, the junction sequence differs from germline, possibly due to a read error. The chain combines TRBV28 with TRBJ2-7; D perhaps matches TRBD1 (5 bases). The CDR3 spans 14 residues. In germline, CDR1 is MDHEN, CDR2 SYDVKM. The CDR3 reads CASSLPQGSHEQYF. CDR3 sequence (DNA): TGTGCCAGCAGTCTTCCGCAGGGCTCCCACGAGCAGTACTTC. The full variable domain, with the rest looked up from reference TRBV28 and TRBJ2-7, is DVKVTQSSRYLVKRTGEKVFLECVQDMDHENMFWYRQDPGLGLRLIYFSYDVKMKEKGDIPEGYSVSREKKERFSLILESASTNQTSMYLCASSLPQGSHEQYFGPGTRLTVT.

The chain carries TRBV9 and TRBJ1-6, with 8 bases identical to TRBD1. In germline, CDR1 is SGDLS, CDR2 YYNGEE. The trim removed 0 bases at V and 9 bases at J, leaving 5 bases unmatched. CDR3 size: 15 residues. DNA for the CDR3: TGTGCCAGCAGCGTAGGCCAGGGGGCTGGTTCACCCCTCCACTTT. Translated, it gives CASSVGQGAGSPLHF.

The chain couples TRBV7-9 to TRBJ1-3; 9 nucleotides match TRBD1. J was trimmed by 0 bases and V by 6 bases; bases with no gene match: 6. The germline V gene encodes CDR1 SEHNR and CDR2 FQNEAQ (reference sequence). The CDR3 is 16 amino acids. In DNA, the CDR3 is TGTGCCAGCAGTAGGACAGGGGCTATCTCTGGAAACACCATATATTTT. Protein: CASSRTGAISGNTIYF.

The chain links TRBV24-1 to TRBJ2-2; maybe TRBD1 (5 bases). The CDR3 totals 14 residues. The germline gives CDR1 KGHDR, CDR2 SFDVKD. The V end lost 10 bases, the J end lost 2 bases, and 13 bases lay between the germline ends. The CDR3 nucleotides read TGTGCCACGCAAGGCAGGGAAAACACCGGGGAGCTGTTTTTT. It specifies CATQGRENTGELFF.

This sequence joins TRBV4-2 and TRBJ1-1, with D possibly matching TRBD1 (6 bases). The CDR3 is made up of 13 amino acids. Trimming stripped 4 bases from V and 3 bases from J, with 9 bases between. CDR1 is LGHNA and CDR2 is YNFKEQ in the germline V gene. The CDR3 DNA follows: TGTGCCAGCAGCCCCCGGACAGACACTGAAGCTTTCTTT. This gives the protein CASSPRTDTEAFF.

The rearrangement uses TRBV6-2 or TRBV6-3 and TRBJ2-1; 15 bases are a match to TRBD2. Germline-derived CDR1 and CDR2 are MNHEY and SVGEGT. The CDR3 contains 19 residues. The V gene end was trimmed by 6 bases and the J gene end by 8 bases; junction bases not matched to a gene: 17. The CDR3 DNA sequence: TGTGCCAGCAGCCTCATCTGGACTAGCGGGGGGGAGGTTGCGGATGAGCAGTTCTTC. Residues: CASSLIWTSGGEVADEQFF.

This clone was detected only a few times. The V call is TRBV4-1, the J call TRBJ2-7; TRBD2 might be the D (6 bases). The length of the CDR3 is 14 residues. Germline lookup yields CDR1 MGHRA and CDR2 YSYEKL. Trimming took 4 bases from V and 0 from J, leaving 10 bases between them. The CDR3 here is CASSPEGHSYEQYF. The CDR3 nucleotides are TGCGCCAGCAGCCCGGAGGGCCACTCCTACGAGCAGTACTTC.